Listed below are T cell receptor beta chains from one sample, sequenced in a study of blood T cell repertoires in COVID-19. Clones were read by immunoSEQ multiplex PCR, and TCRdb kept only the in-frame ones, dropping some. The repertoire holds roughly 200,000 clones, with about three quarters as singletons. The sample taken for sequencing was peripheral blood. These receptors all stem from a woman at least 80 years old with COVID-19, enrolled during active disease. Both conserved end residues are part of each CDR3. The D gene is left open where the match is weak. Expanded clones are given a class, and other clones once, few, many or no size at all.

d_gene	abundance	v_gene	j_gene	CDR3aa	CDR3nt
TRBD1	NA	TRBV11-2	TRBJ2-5	CASSPTGVGTQYF	TGTGCCAGCAGCCCGACAGGGGTCGGGACCCAGTACTTC
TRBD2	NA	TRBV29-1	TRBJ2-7	CSVQPTSGRADEQYF	TGCAGCGTCCAACCCACTAGCGGGAGGGCCGACGAGCAGTACTTC
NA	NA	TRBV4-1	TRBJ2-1	CASSQDAGLNEQFF	TGCGCCAGCAGCCAAGATGCGGGGCTGAATGAGCAGTTCTTC
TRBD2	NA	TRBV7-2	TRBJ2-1	CASSFSGRDNEQFF	TGTGCCAGCAGCTTCAGCGGGAGGGACAATGAGCAGTTCTTC
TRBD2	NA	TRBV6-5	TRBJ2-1	CASSYQRDYNEQFF	TGTGCCAGCAGTTACCAGCGGGACTACAATGAGCAGTTCTTC
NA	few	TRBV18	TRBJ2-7	CASSPTGGVSYEQYF	TGTGCCAGCTCACCAACAGGGGGGGTTTCCTACGAGCAGTACTTC
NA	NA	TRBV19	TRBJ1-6	CASRRRGSNSPLHF	TGTGCCAGTAGAAGACGCGGCAGTAATTCACCCCTCCACTTT
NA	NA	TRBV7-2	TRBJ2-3	CASSLGGADTQYF	TGTGCCAGCAGCTTAGGCGGAGCAGATACGCAGTATTTT
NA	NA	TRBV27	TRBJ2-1	CATSPGTYYNEQFF	TGTGCCACCTCACCCGGGACTTACTACAATGAGCAGTTCTTC
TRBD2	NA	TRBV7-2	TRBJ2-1	CASSPATSVSYNEQFF	TGTGCCAGCAGCCCCGCGACTAGCGTATCCTACAATGAGCAGTTCTTC
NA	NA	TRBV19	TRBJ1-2	CASSIGGGTYYGYTF	TGTGCCAGTAGTATAGGTGGGGGGACCTACTATGGCTACACCTTC
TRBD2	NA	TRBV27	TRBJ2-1	CASSRDYYNEQFF	TGTGCCAGCAGTCGGGACTACTACAATGAGCAGTTCTTC
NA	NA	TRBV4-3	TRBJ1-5	CASSQAAGNQPQHF	TGCGCCAGCAGCCAAGCCGCAGGAAATCAGCCCCAGCATTTT
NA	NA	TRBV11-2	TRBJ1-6	CASSLGEYGFAYNSPLHF	TGTGCCAGCAGCTTAGGAGAGTACGGGTTCGCCTATAATTCACCCCTCCACTTT
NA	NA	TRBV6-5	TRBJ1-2	CASRGGLQGYTF	TGTGCCAGCCGGGGGGGGCTCCAGGGCTACACCTTC
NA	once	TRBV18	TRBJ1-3	CASSPEGQDIGNTIYF	TGTGCCAGCTCACCCGAGGGACAAGATATTGGAAACACCATATATTTT
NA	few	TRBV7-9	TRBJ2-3	CASSKDSSTDTQYF	TGTGCCAGCAGCAAAGACAGCTCCACAGATACGCAGTATTTT
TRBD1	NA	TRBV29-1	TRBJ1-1	CSVTWDRGLRHTNTEAFF	TGCAGCGTTACGTGGGACAGGGGGCTCCGACATACGAACACTGAAGCTTTCTTT
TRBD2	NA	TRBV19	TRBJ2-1	CASRGLAGAPPSSYNEQFF	TGTGCCAGTAGGGGACTAGCGGGGGCGCCGCCGAGCTCCTACAATGAGCAGTTCTTC
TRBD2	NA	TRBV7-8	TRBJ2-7	CASSPLSREVNEQYF	TGTGCCAGCAGCCCCCTTTCGCGGGAGGTCAACGAGCAGTACTTC
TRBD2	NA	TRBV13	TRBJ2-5	CASSSRTSGGQETQYF	TGTGCCAGCAGCTCCCGGACTAGCGGGGGGCAAGAGACCCAGTACTTC
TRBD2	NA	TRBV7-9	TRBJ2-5	CASSSGTSGRAGETQYF	TGTGCCAGCAGCTCAGGGACTAGCGGGAGGGCCGGGGAGACCCAGTACTTC
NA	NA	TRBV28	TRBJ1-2	CASTQGQYRDFTF	TGTGCCAGCACCCAAGGACAGTATCGCGATTTCACCTTC
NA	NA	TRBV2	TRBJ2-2	CASSDQVNTGELFF	TGTGCCAGCAGTGATCAGGTGAACACCGGGGAGCTGTTTTTT
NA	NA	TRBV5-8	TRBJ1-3	CASSLVLVWSGNTIYF	TGTGCCAGCAGCTTGGTCCTAGTTTGGTCTGGAAACACCATATATTTT
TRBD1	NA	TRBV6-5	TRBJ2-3	CASRTGTGHADTQYF	TGTGCCAGCAGAACCGGGACAGGGCATGCGGATACGCAGTATTTT
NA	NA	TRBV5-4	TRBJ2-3	CASSRRLSGRADTQYF	TGTGCCAGCAGCCGGCGGTTGTCAGGGCGTGCAGATACGCAGTATTTT
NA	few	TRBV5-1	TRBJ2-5	CASSLQQETQYF	TGCGCCAGCAGCTTGCAACAAGAGACCCAGTACTTC
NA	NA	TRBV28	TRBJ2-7	CASSLRPAFHEQYF	TGTGCCAGCAGTTTAAGACCAGCGTTCCACGAGCAGTACTTC
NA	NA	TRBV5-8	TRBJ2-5	CASSPGGETQYF	TGTGCCAGCAGCCCCGGAGGGGAGACCCAGTACTTC
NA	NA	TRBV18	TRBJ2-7	CASSLQGIPYEQYF	TGTGCCAGCTCACTTCAGGGGATACCCTACGAGCAGTACTTC
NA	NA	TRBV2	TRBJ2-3	CASMSWNNRGTDTQYF	TGTGCCAGCATGTCGTGGAATAATAGGGGGACAGATACGCAGTATTTT
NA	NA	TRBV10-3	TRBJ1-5	CAISESDQPQHF	TGTGCCATCAGTGAGTCCGATCAGCCCCAGCATTTT
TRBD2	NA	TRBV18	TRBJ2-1	CASSPLGLAEYNEQFF	TGTGCCAGCTCACCGCTGGGACTAGCGGAGTACAATGAGCAGTTCTTC
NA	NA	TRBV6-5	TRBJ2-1	CASNVLGDSYNEQFF	TGTGCCAGCAACGTCTTAGGGGACTCCTACAATGAGCAGTTCTTC
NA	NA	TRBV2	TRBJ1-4	CASRRTVPAEKLFF	TGTGCCAGCAGGCGGACAGTGCCAGCGGAAAAACTGTTTTTT
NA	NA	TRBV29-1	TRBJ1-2	CSVVTYQGKHYGYTF	TGCAGCGTTGTTACTTATCAGGGGAAACACTATGGCTACACCTTC
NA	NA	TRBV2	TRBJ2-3	CASSDSGFATDTQYF	TGTGCCAGCAGTGATTCGGGGTTTGCCACAGATACGCAGTATTTT
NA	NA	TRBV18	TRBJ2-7	CASSPSLSAYEQYF	TGTGCCAGCTCACCAAGCCTCAGCGCCTACGAGCAGTACTTC
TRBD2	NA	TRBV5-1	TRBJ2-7	CASSLGGTSGITYEQYF	TGCGCCAGCAGCTTGGGGGGGACTAGCGGGATAACCTACGAGCAGTACTTC
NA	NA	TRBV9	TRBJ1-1	CASSVLSSTEAFF	TGTGCCAGCAGCGTATTGTCCTCCACTGAAGCTTTCTTT
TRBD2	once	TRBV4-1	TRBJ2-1	CASSRGLAVNEQFF	TGCGCCAGCAGCCGAGGACTAGCCGTTAATGAGCAGTTCTTC
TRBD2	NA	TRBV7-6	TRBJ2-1	CASSLLAGGGYNEQFF	TGTGCCAGCAGCTTATTGGCGGGGGGTGGCTACAATGAGCAGTTCTTC
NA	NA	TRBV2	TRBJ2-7	CASSDVGLNEQYF	TGTGCCAGCAGTGATGTGGGGCTCAACGAGCAGTACTTC
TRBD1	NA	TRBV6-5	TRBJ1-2	CASRNRGGYTF	TGTGCCAGCAGGAACAGGGGTGGCTACACCTTC
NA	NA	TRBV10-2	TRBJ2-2	CASSESTALNTGELFF	TGCGCCAGCAGTGAGTCAACAGCTCTCAACACCGGGGAGCTGTTTTTT